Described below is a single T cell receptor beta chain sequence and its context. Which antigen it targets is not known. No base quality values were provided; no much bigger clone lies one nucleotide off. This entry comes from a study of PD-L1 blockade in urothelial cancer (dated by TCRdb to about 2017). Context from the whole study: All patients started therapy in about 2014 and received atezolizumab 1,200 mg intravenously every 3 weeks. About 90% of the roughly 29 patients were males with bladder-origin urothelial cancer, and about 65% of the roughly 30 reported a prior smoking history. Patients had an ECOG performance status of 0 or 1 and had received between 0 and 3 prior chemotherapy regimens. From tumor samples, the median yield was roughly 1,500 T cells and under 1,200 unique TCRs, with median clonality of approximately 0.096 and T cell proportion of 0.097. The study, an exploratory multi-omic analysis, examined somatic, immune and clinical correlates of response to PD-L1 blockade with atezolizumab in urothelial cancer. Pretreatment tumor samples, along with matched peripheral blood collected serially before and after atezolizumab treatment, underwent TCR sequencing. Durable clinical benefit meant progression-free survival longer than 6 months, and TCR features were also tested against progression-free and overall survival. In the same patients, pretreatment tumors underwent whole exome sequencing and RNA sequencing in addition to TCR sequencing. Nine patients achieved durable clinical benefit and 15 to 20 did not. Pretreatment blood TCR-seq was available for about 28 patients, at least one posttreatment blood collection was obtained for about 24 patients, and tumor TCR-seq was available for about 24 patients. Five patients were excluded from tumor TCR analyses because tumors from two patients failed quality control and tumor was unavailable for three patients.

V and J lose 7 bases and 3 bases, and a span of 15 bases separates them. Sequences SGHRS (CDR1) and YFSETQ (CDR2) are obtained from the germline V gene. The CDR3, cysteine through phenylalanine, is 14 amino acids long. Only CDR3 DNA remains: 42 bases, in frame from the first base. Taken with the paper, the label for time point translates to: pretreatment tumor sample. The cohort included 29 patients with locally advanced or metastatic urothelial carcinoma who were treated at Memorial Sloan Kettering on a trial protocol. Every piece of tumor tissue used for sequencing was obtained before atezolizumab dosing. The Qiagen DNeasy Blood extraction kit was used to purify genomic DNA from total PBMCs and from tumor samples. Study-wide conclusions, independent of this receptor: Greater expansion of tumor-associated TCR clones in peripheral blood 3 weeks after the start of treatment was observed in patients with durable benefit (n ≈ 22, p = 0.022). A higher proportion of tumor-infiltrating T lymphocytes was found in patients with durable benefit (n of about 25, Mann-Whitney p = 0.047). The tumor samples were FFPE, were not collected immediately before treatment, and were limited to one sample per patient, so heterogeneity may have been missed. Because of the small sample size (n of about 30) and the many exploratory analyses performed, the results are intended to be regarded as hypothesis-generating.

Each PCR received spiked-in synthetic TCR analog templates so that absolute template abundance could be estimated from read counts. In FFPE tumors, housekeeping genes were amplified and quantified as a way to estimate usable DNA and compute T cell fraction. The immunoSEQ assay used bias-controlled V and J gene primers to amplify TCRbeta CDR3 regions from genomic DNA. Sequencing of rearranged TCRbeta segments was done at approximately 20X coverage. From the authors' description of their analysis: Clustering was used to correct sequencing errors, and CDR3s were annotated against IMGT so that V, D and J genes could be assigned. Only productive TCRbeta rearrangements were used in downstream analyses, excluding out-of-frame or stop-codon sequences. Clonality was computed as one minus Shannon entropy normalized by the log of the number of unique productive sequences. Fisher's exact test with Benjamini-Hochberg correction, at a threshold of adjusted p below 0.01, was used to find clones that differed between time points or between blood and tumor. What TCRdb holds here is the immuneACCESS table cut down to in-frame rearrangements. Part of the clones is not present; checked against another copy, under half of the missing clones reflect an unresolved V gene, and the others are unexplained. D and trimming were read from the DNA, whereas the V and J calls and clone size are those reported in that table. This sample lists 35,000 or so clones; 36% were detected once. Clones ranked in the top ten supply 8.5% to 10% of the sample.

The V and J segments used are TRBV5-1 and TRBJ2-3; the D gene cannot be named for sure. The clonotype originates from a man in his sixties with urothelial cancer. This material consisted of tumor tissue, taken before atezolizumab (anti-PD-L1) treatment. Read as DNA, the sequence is TGCGCCAGCGACCTAGGCGCCGGAACAGATACGCAGTATTTT. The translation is CASDLGAGTDTQYF.